The TCR beta chain under discussion was sequenced for a study of a mutant IDH1 vaccine in newly diagnosed glioma. Across the study: Eight vaccinations went to patients in weeks 1, 3, 5, 7, 11, 15, 19, 23. Patients previously underwent radiotherapy, temozolomide, or both, and most underwent both.

Overall study findings and caveats: The authors found pseudoprogression apparently unrelated to changes in top peripheral T cell clonotypes. Induction of immune responses by the vaccine occurred in about 93% of patients.

V dropped 7 bases and J dropped 5; count of bases not matched to a gene: 4. There are 12 residues in the CDR3. Per germline, CDR1 MNHNY and CDR2 SVGAGI (reference sequence). With respect to this clone: As yet, its antigen is unknown.

Regarding time point: week 23, last vaccination. Vaccination comprised doses that each held 300 ug of mutant IDH1 20-mer peptide, plus topical imiquimod. Sequencing used immunoSEQ multiplex PCR; TCRdb keeps in-frame clones, though not all of them. Altogether tens of thousands of clones are present, approximately 87% being singletons, with the ten largest covering roughly 1.4%. The sample here was PBMCs, taken from a glioma patient whose treatment included an IDH1 peptide vaccine. The clonotype originates from a man in his forties or fifties with glioma. The gene calls are TRBV6-6 and TRBJ2-7; TRBD1 aligns across 8 bases. The CDR3 reads CASTGGGNEQYF. The CDR3 DNA is TGTGCCAGCACAGGGGGCGGAAACGAGCAGTACTTC.